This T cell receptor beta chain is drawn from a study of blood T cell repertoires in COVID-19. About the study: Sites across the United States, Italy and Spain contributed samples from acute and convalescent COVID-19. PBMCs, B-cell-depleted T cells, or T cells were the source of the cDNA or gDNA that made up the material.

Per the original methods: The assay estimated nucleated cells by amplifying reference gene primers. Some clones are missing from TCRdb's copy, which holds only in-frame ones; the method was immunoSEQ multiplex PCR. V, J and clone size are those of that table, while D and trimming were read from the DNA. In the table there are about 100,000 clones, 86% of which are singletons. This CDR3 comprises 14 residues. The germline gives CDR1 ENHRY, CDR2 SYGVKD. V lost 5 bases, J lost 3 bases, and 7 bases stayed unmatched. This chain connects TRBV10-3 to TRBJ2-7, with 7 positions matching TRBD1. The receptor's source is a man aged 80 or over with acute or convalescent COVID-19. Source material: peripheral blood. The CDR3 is CAISWTGTLYEQYF. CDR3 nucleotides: TGTGCCATCAGTTGGACAGGAACACTCTACGAGCAGTACTTC.